These 26 T cell receptor beta chains were sequenced from one sample in a study of cytomegalovirus exposure and HLA in healthy donors. The PCR ran on 60 Vbeta and 13 Jbeta primers. Produced via immunoSEQ multiplex PCR; TCRdb's table is partial and in-frame only. The data show about 270,000 clones, roughly 70% seen once. Sequencing used PBMCs. Every receptor here comes from a female donor in good health and CMV-seronegative.

The CDR3 bases are TGTGCCAGCAGCCAAGACAGGGTTGCTGGAAACACCATATATTTT. Protein sequence: CASSQDRVAGNTIYF. The chain joins TRBV6-1 to TRBJ1-3; TRBD1 aligns across 7 bases. Germline V gene data show CDR1 as MNHNS and CDR2 as SASEGT. The CDR3 runs 15 residues. Trimming removed 6 bases from V and 2 bases from J; junction bases left unmatched: 7.

The chain uses TRBV5-1 and TRBJ2-2; D unclear. V was cut by 1 base and J by 4 bases, with 11 bases left in between. The germline CDR1 and CDR2 sequences are SGHRS and YFSETQ. CDR3 length equals 15 residues. The CDR3 nucleotides read TGCGCCAGCAGCTTGTCCACACTACGCACCGGGGAGCTGTTTTTT. It yields the protein CASSLSTLRTGELFF.

The V call is TRBV7-9, the J call TRBJ2-7; 7 positions match TRBD1. The V and J ends lost 4 bases and 6 bases, in that order; junction bases with no gene match: 6. CDR3 length: 13 amino acids. Germline loops: CDR1 SEHNR, CDR2 FQNEAQ (reference sequence). In DNA, the CDR3 is TGTGCCAGCAGCTGGGGACAGATGGGCGAGCAGTACTTC. It is translated as CASSWGQMGEQYF.

V is TRBV15 and J is TRBJ2-7; TRBD2 matches at 12 bases. Trimming at V came to 7 bases and at J to 4 bases, leaving 11 bases not matched to a gene. The CDR3 covers 16 residues. Per the germline V gene, CDR1 is LNHNV and CDR2 is YYDKDF (reference sequence). CDR3 sequence: CATIERRTSGEYEQYF. DNA of the CDR3: TGTGCCACCATCGAGCGGAGGACTAGCGGGGAATACGAGCAGTACTTC.

Here the CDR3 reads CASSPTRTSGIYNEQFF. CDR3 nucleotides: TGTGCCAGCAGCCCAACACGGACTAGCGGAATTTACAATGAGCAGTTCTTC. V usage is TRBV11-2 and J usage is TRBJ2-1, with TRBD2 matching over 10 bases. V trimming: 5 bases; J trimming: 4 bases; junction bases outside the gene matches: 11. CDR1 is SGHAT, CDR2 FQNNGV, per germline. CDR3 length: 17 amino acids.

The V call is TRBV28, the J call TRBJ1-1; 12 nucleotides match TRBD1. The junction had 9 bases not matched to a gene; V was cut back by 9 bases and J by 4 bases. Germline assignment: CDR1 MDHEN and CDR2 SYDVKM. The CDR3 is 15 residues long. CDR3: CASQRGTGGTTEAFF. CDR3 sequence (DNA): TGTGCCAGTCAACGAGGGACAGGGGGCACCACTGAAGCTTTCTTT.

CDR3 DNA sequence: TGTGCCAGCAGTAAGCCCAAGTTAGGGAGGAAGGACACTGAAGCTTTCTTT. This translates into CASSKPKLGRKDTEAFF. This chain links TRBV25-1 with TRBJ1-1; D call uncertain. The CDR3 sequence is 17 residues long. Per the germline V gene, CDR1 is MGHDK and CDR2 is SYGVNS. Trimming removed 5 bases at V and 3 bases at J, with 22 bases between.

The chain combines TRBV5-1 with TRBJ2-1; 8 bases line up with TRBD1. V trimming: 4 bases; J trimming: 6 bases; junction bases outside the gene matches: 9. Germline V gene lookup returns CDR1 SGHRS and CDR2 YFSETQ. The CDR3 loop spans 15 amino acids. The CDR3 region is CASSAGQGSPNEQFF. In nucleotides, the CDR3 is TGCGCCAGCAGCGCCGGACAGGGAAGTCCCAATGAGCAGTTCTTC.

V usage is TRBV10-2 and J usage is TRBJ1-5, with 8 bases lining up with TRBD1. V shed 5 bases, J shed 2 bases, and the junction held 5 bases outside the gene matches. The CDR3 extends over 15 amino acids. Germline values: CDR1 WSHSY, CDR2 SAAADI. The CDR3 here is CASSTGGVGNQPQHF. The CDR3 bases are TGCGCCAGCAGTACAGGGGGAGTTGGCAATCAGCCCCAGCATTTT.

The chain uses TRBV21-1 and TRBJ1-5. TRBV21-1 is a pseudogene segment. The CDR3 is 15 amino acids. CDR3 sequence: CASSKARACNQPQHF. Here the CDR3 DNA reads TGTGCCAGCAGCAAAGCGCGTGCCTGCAATCAGCCCCAGCATTTT.

This sequence joins TRBV5-1 and TRBJ1-1, with 8 positions matching TRBD1. V dropped 5 bases and J dropped 2; count of bases not matched to a gene: 5. The CDR3 has 14 amino acids. Germline loops: CDR1 SGHRS, CDR2 YFSETQ. The CDR3 protein is CASRRTGINTEAFF. The CDR3 coding sequence is TGCGCCAGCAGACGGACAGGGATTAACACTGAAGCTTTCTTT.

The chain uses TRBV19 and TRBJ2-7, with D perhaps TRBD2 (5 bases). Germline V gene lookup returns CDR1 LNHDA and CDR2 SQIVND (reference sequence). This CDR3 has 13 amino acids. Trimming took 5 bases from V and 6 from J, leaving 14 bases between them. The CDR3 sequence is CASSPGRRGEQYF. CDR3 sequence (DNA): TGTGCCAGTAGTCCGGGAAGAAGAGGCGAGCAGTACTTC. The full variable domain, with the rest looked up from reference TRBV19 and TRBJ2-7, is DGGITQSPKYLFRKEGQNVTLSCEQNLNHDAMYWYRQDPGQGLRLIYYSQIVNDFQKGDIAEGYSVSREKKESFPLTVTSAQKNPTAFYLCASSPGRRGEQYFGPGTRLTVT.

The CDR3: CASSPRSGTGPSINTIYF. CDR3 DNA sequence: TGTGCCAGCAGCCCGAGGTCCGGGACAGGGCCCTCCATAAACACCATATATTTT. J is TRBJ1-3 and V is TRBV7-8; 9 bases line up with TRBD1. There are 18 residues in the CDR3. In germline, CDR1 is SGHVS, CDR2 FQNEAQ. Germline trimming cut 5 bases from V and 6 bases from J; bases unmatched to any gene: 17. The complete variable domain, with remaining parts taken from reference TRBV7-8 and TRBJ1-3, reads GAGVSQSPRYKVAKRGQDVALRCDPISGHVSLFWYQQALGQGPEFLTYFQNEAQLDKSGLPSDRFFAERPEGSVSTLKIQRTQQEDSAVYLCASSPRSGTGPSINTIYFGEGSWLTVV.

For the CDR3, the DNA is TGTGCCAGCAGCCAAGAAACGGGAGCCCCCTACGAGCAGTACTTC. It codes for CASSQETGAPYEQYF. The chain links TRBV14 to TRBJ2-7; a weak D match, TRBD2 (6 bases). This CDR3 has 15 residues. Trimming shortened V by 0 bases and J by 2 bases, and 11 bases separated the two germline ends. The germline gives CDR1 SGHDN, CDR2 FVKESK.

The chain links TRBV2 to TRBJ2-1; 7 positions match TRBD2. V lost 2 bases and J lost 8; bases outside the gene matches: 12. The CDR3 has 16 amino acids. CDR1 and CDR2 from the germline V gene are SNHLY and FYNNEI. CDR3 amino acids: CASSESGTLGQDEQFF. The CDR3 region has the DNA TGTGCCAGCAGTGAAAGCGGGACCTTAGGGCAGGATGAGCAGTTCTTC.

V and J are TRBV2 and TRBJ2-2, with D uncertain. Germline assignment: CDR1 SNHLY and CDR2 FYNNEI. This CDR3 is built from 13 residues. Trimming took 6 bases from V and 1 from J, leaving 6 bases between them. The CDR3 DNA is TGTGCCAGCAGCCAGATGAACACCGGGGAGCTGTTTTTT. Protein: CASSQMNTGELFF.

There are a few counts of this clone. The J gene is TRBJ2-7, the V gene TRBV5-4; TRBD1 matches 9 bases. The CDR3 is 16 residues long. With 2 bases clipped from V and 0 bases from J, the junction kept 6 bases outside the gene matches. Per the germline V gene, CDR1 is SGHNT and CDR2 is YYREEE (reference sequence). The CDR3: CASSFSGTGYSYEQYF. Here the CDR3 DNA reads TGTGCCAGCAGCTTTTCCGGGACAGGGTACTCCTACGAGCAGTACTTC.

The rearrangement joins TRBV9 to TRBJ2-3; D remains ambiguous. CDR1 is SGDLS and CDR2 is YYNGEE in the germline V gene. The CDR3 contains 16 residues. V lost 0 bases to trimming and J lost 1 base, with 12 bases between them. The CDR3 DNA reads as TGTGCCAGCAGCGTAGCATCCCGACGGGGCACAGATACGCAGTATTTT. Translated: CASSVASRRGTDTQYF.

There are a few counts of this clone. J is TRBJ1-3 and V is TRBV18, with D tentatively TRBD1 (6 bases). The CDR3 is 15 residues long. Germline loops: CDR1 KGHSH, CDR2 LQKENI. V lost 0 bases, J lost 2 bases, and 8 bases lay in between. CDR3 protein: CASSPPGATGNTIYF. In nucleotides, the CDR3 is TGTGCCAGCTCACCACCGGGGGCGACTGGAAACACCATATATTTT.

The V and J genes are TRBV19 and TRBJ1-2; tentatively, D is TRBD1 (6 bases). V was cut by 4 bases and J by 0 bases, with 9 bases left in between. CDR3 length equals 14 residues. Per germline, CDR1 LNHDA and CDR2 SQIVND (reference sequence). CDR3: CASSTRTANYGYTF. CDR3 bases: TGTGCCAGTAGTACCCGGACAGCTAACTATGGCTACACCTTC.

V is TRBV18 and J is TRBJ2-2; the D gene is possibly TRBD2 (5 bases). This CDR3 is 16 amino acids long. The germline CDR1 and CDR2 sequences are KGHSH and LQKENI. V was shortened by 1 base and J by 6 bases, with 15 bases between the two germline ends. The CDR3, as DNA: TGTGCCAGCTCACCACGTGTCGGGATCTCGGCCGGGGAGCTGTTTTTT. Residues: CASSPRVGISAGELFF.

V usage is TRBV10-1 and J usage is TRBJ1-1; 7 positions match TRBD1. The germline gives CDR1 WNHNN, CDR2 SYGVQD (reference sequence). J was trimmed by 3 bases and V by 4 bases; bases with no gene match: 23. The CDR3 has 20 residues. Written as DNA, the CDR3 is TGCGCCAGCAGTGTCTCGGAAGGGGGCGGGGGGCGCAAAGCGGACACTGAAGCTTTCTTT. It codes for CASSVSEGGGGRKADTEAFF.

With respect to this clone: The sample holds other DNA sequences that translate to the same CDR3. The chain combines TRBV19 with TRBJ1-4; D gene unclear. The V gene lost 3 bases and the J gene lost 6 bases, with 11 bases spanning the gap. Germline V gene sequence: CDR1 LNHDA, CDR2 SQIVND (reference sequence). The CDR3 runs 14 residues. The CDR3 DNA reads as TGTGCCAGTAGTATTCGAGGAGGAGATGAAAAACTGTTTTTT. Encoded protein: CASSIRGGDEKLFF.

This rearrangement joins TRBV5-4 to TRBJ2-1; 9 nucleotides line up with TRBD2. The trim removed 0 bases at V and 0 bases at J, leaving 10 bases unmatched. The germline CDR1 and CDR2 sequences are SGHNT and YYREEE (reference sequence). The CDR3 sequence is 19 residues long. CDR3 residues: CASSLDYLSGRSSYNEQFF. The CDR3 nucleotides read TGTGCCAGCAGCTTGGATTACCTAAGCGGGAGGAGCTCCTACAATGAGCAGTTCTTC.

The V gene is TRBV5-1, the J gene TRBJ2-1, with 9 bases identical to TRBD1. Per the germline V gene, CDR1 is SGHRS and CDR2 is YFSETQ. J was trimmed by 7 bases and V by 4 bases; bases with no gene match: 9. The CDR3 has 15 residues. For the CDR3, the DNA is TGCGCCAGCAGCAGAGGGGACAGGGTCATTAATGAGCAGTTCTTC. Amino acid sequence: CASSRGDRVINEQFF.

The V call is TRBV14, the J call TRBJ2-5, with TRBD2 as a possible D gene (5 bases). Per the germline V gene, CDR1 is SGHDN and CDR2 is FVKESK. CDR3 length: 16 residues. Trimming cost V 1 base and J 5 bases, with 17 bases left between them. CDR3 coding DNA: TGTGCCAGCAGCCAAGGGTACCGAGCGGAGCACGAGACCCAGTACTTC. This translates into CASSQGYRAEHETQYF.